This T cell receptor beta chain was retrieved from a study of blood T cells in healthy people across ages. This clonotype was seen repeatedly, ten times or more. Together with a sample-barcoded 5' primer, a J-beta primer mix was included in a second PCR lasting roughly 6 to 12 cycles. MiXCR, applied by TCRdb to the 5' RACE reads, yields one record per CDR3 protein. The data hold some 1.5 million distinct CDR3 sequences, with about 28% observed a single time. Germline V gives CDR1 ENHRY, CDR2 SYGVKD. V was cut by 0 bases and J by 9 bases, with 9 bases left in between. This CDR3 region has 13 residues. The rearrangement uses TRBV10-3 and TRBJ2-1; D is unresolved. Sequenced: blood. This TCR was sampled from a woman aged 25 to 39 in good health. This chain's CDR3 is CAISESERGEQFF. The CDR3 coding sequence is TGTGCCATCAGTGAGTCAGAGCGAGGTGAGCAGTTCTTC.